This T cell receptor (beta chain) was obtained from a study of blood T cells in healthy people across ages. Per germline, CDR1 LGHNA and CDR2 YNFKEQ. The CDR3 spans 17 residues. The junction had 6 bases not matched to a gene; V was cut back by 1 base and J by 4 bases. Regarding this clonotype: What it recognizes is unknown.

General study points: Long-lived and aged donors differed, with more naive CD4+ cells and higher diversity in the long-lived.

A second PCR of about 7 to 12 cycles used a sample-barcoded 5' primer and a J-beta primer mix. TCRdb reanalysed the 5' RACE reads using MiXCR and keeps one entry per CDR3 protein. The sample contains approximately 800,000 distinct CDR3 sequences, 35% to 40% of which appear only once. Sequencing was done on a sample of blood. The receptor's source is a man aged 18 to 30 in good health. V usage is TRBV4-2 and J usage is TRBJ2-7, with 14 positions matching TRBD2. CDR3 amino acids: CASSQAQTSGGEYEQYF. The CDR3 DNA reads TGTGCCAGCAGCCAAGCCCAGACTAGCGGGGGGGAGTACGAGCAGTACTTC.